Shown below are 8 T cell receptor beta chains from a single sample sequenced in a study of OX40 agonist ivuxolimab in advanced cancers. Assay used: immunoSEQ multiplex PCR; TCRdb lists only in-frame clones, some missing. The sample yields 70,000 to 75,000 clones, around 88% seen once. This sample comprised CD4+ or CD8+ T cells sorted from blood, obtained in a trial of the OX40 agonist ivuxolimab. These receptors originate from an adult with an advanced solid tumor such as melanoma, head and neck, liver or kidney cancer.

V usage is TRBV27 and J usage is TRBJ1-6; 7 nucleotides align to TRBD1. The CDR3 sequence is 15 residues long. CDR1 is MNHEY and CDR2 is SMNVEV in the germline V gene (reference sequence). The V and J ends lost 3 bases and 9 bases, in that order; junction bases with no gene match: 8. CDR3 amino acids: CASSFETGKASPLHF. In nucleotides, the CDR3 is TGTGCCAGCAGTTTTGAGACAGGGAAGGCTTCACCCCTCCACTTT.

This chain joins TRBV5-4 and TRBJ2-3, with TRBD2 identical over 14 bases. CDR1 SGHNT and CDR2 YYREEE come from the germline V gene (reference sequence). CDR3 length: 18 residues. Unmatched junction bases numbered 11, after V lost 4 bases and J lost 4 bases. The CDR3 nucleotides are TGTGCCAGCAGCCGAGGGACTAGCGGGGGCCTGGCGGCAGATACGCAGTATTTT. Amino acids: CASSRGTSGGLAADTQYF. Based on the CDR3 plus reference TRBV5-4 and TRBJ2-3, the full variable domain is ETGVTQSPTHLIKTRGQQVTLRCSSQSGHNTVSWYQQALGQGPQFIFQYYREEENGRGNFPPRFSGLQFPNYSSELNVNALELDDSALYLCASSRGTSGGLAADTQYFGPGTRLTVL.

The chain combines TRBV28 with TRBJ1-3; the D is unclear. The germline CDR1 and CDR2 sequences are MDHEN and SYDVKM. CDR3 length equals 16 residues. With 1 base removed from V and 0 bases from J, the gap between germline ends came to 10 bases. CDR3 sequence (DNA): TGTGCCAGCAGTTTATCAGGAACATTCTCTGGAAACACCATATATTTT. Protein: CASSLSGTFSGNTIYF.

This chain links TRBV7-6 with TRBJ2-1; the D gene could be TRBD1 or TRBD2 (6 bases each). Looked up from germline, CDR1 is SGHVS and CDR2 is FNYEAQ. Trimming shortened V by 0 bases and J by 7 bases, and 10 bases separated the two germline ends. The CDR3 loop spans 14 amino acids. The chain's CDR3 is CASSLAGGGNEQFF. The CDR3 DNA reads as TGTGCCAGCAGCTTAGCAGGAGGGGGTAATGAGCAGTTCTTC.

The chain links TRBV7-3 to TRBJ2-2, with 9 bases identical to TRBD1. Trimming cost V 3 bases and J 9 bases; bases outside gene matches: 5. The length of the CDR3 is 14 residues. Germline loops: CDR1 SGHTA, CDR2 FQGTGA. CDR3 DNA: TGTGCCAGCAGCTTTGGACAGGGGTCCCGGGAGCTGTTTTTT. Its protein product is CASSFGQGSRELFF.

V gene TRBV2 combines with J gene TRBJ2-1; either TRBD1 or TRBD2 may fit D (6 bases each). The ends were cut back, 1 base at V and 8 bases at J, with 15 bases in the middle. Germline loops: CDR1 SNHLY, CDR2 FYNNEI. This CDR3 has 15 residues. The CDR3 nucleotides read TGTGCCAGCAGTGAAGTGGGGGCGCGGGACCATGAGCAGTTCTTC. Protein sequence: CASSEVGARDHEQFF.

This clone was observed a few times. The J gene is TRBJ1-3, the V gene TRBV19; TRBD1 aligns across 7 bases. Germline assignment: CDR1 LNHDA and CDR2 SQIVND (reference sequence). V dropped 7 bases and J dropped 0; count of bases not matched to a gene: 9. This CDR3 is 16 amino acids long. DNA for the CDR3: TGTGCCAGTAAGCAAGGGGGCTCAAGCTCTGGAAACACCATATATTTT. Protein sequence: CASKQGGSSSGNTIYF.

There are a few counts of this clone. This chain links TRBV30 with TRBJ1-4; possibly TRBD1 for D (6 bases). Trimming cost V 3 bases and J 7 bases, with 12 bases left between them. Per germline, CDR1 GTSNPN and CDR2 SVGIG (reference sequence). The CDR3 spans 13 residues. The CDR3 spells CAWRPGAGEKLFF. CDR3 DNA: TGTGCCTGGAGACCGGGGGCAGGTGAAAAACTGTTTTTT.